This T cell receptor beta chain is from a study of somatic mutations in cytotoxic T cells in rheumatoid arthritis. Study-wide context: It was right after diagnosis, before any treatment, that patient blood (more than 26 ml EDTA) was drawn. The flow sorting of some V beta antibody-stained T-cell populations reached nearly 100% purity, and the sorted populations included V beta1+ cells sequenced for TCRB. Overall study results and limits: Rheumatoid arthritis patients showed slight TRBV07 underrepresentation, unadjusted for multiple comparisons.

Flow cytometry served to check the purity of CD4+ and CD8+ cells, which were isolated by positive magnetic bead selection. Of note for this clone: Its antigen remains unknown.

Profiling relied on immunoSEQ multiplex PCR, and the TCRdb table lists in-frame clones only, not all of them. The sample shows 20,000 or so clones, around 81% of them seen only once. The CDR3 extends over 15 amino acids. Looked up from germline, CDR1 is MNHEY and CDR2 is SVGAGI. V shed 2 bases and J 6 bases; nucleotides not matched to a gene: 7. The sequencing sample was made of CD8+ T cells sorted from blood. The chain uses TRBV6-5 and TRBJ2-1, with 7 bases aligning to TRBD2. The sequence came from a man aged 18-30 years with rheumatoid arthritis. This CDR3 is CASSYGAGVGNEQFF. CDR3 bases: TGTGCCAGCAGTTACGGCGCGGGAGTCGGCAATGAGCAGTTCTTC.